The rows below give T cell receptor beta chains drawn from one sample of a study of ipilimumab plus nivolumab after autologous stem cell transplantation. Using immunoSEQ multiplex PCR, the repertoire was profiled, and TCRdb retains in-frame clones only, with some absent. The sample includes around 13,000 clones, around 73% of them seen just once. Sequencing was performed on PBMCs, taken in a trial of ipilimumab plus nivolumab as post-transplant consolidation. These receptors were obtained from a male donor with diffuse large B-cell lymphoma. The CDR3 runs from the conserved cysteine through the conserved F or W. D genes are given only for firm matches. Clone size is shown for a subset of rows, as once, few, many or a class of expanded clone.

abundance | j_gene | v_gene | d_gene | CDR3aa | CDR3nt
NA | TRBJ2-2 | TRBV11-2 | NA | CASSLGSGELFF | TGTGCCAGCAGCTTGGGGTCCGGGGAGCTGTTTTTT
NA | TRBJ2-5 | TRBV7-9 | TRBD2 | CASRRGGRETQYF | TGTGCCAGCAGGCGGGGGGGCCGAGAGACCCAGTACTTC
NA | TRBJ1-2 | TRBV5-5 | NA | CASSSEGVGYTF | TGTGCCAGCAGCTCCGAGGGGGTCGGCTACACCTTC
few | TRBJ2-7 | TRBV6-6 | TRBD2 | CASSSGLAGPPYEQYF | TGTGCCAGCAGTTCCGGACTAGCGGGGCCACCCTACGAGCAGTACTTC
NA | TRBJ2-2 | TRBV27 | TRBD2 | CASSSVAGGNTGELFF | TGTGCCAGCAGTTCCGTAGCGGGAGGGAACACCGGGGAGCTGTTTTTT
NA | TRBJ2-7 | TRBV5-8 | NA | CASSLEAYEQYF | TGTGCCAGCAGCTTAGAAGCGTACGAGCAGTACTTC
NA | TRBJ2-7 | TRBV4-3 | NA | CASSQELSETYEQYF | TGCGCCAGCAGCCAAGAATTGTCAGAGACCTACGAGCAGTACTTC
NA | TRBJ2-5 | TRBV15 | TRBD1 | CATSSQGARETQYF | TGTGCCACCAGCAGCCAGGGGGCTCGAGAGACCCAGTACTTC
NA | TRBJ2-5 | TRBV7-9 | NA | CASSWGPSDWETQYF | TGTGCCAGCAGCTGGGGCCCCTCGGATTGGGAGACCCAGTACTTC
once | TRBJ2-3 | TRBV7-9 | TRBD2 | CASSLSGTSGSTDTQYF | TGTGCCAGCAGCTTATCGGGGACTAGCGGGAGCACAGATACGCAGTATTTT
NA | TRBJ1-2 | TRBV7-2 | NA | CASSLGAGQIDYGYTF | TGTGCCAGCAGCTTAGGTGCCGGACAGATCGACTATGGCTACACCTTC
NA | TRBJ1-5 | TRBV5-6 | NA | CASSFTGALNQPQHF | TGTGCCAGCAGCTTCACGGGTGCCCTAAATCAGCCCCAGCATTTT
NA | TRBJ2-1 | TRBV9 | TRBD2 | CASSETGLAGGLSDNEQFF | TGTGCCAGCAGCGAGACCGGTCTAGCGGGGGGGCTCTCGGACAATGAGCAGTTCTTC
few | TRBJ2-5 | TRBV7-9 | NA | CASSLSSGSETQYF | TGTGCCAGCAGCTTAAGTTCTGGGTCCGAGACCCAGTACTTC
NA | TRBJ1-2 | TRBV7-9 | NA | CASSLFRQILYGYTF | TGTGCCAGCAGCTTATTCAGGCAGATACTTTATGGCTACACCTTC
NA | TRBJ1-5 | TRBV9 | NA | CASSGSDGGQPQHF | TGTGCCAGCAGCGGATCGGATGGGGGTCAGCCCCAGCATTTT
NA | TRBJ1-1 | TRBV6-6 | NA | CASSYKNTEAFF | TGTGCCAGCAGTTACAAGAACACTGAAGCTTTCTTT
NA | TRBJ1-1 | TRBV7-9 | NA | CASSTPPPGQIKNTEAFF | TGTGCCAGCAGCACTCCTCCACCGGGACAAATCAAGAACACTGAAGCTTTCTTT
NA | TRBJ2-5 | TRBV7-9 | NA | CASSRVGAHQETQYF | TGTGCCAGCAGCCGGGTGGGGGCTCACCAAGAGACCCAGTACTTC
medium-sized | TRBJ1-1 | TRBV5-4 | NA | CASRWGTGEAFF | TGTGCCAGCAGGTGGGGAACAGGTGAAGCTTTCTTT
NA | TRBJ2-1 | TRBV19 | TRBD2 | CASSIVRLAGGNEQFF | TGTGCCAGTAGTATAGTGAGGCTAGCGGGGGGGAATGAGCAGTTCTTC
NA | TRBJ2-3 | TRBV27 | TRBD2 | CASGRGERDTQYF | TGTGCCAGCGGGCGGGGGGAGAGAGATACGCAGTATTTT
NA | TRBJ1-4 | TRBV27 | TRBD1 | CASSSDRGGEKLFF | TGTGCCAGCAGTTCCGACAGGGGAGGAGAAAAACTGTTTTTT
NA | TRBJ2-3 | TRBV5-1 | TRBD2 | CASSWQTSGGDLNTQYF | TGCGCCAGCAGCTGGCAAACTAGCGGGGGAGATCTGAATACGCAGTATTTT
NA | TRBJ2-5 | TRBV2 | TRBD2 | CASKPQTSGQETQYF | TGTGCCAGCAAACCTCAGACTAGCGGACAAGAGACCCAGTACTTC
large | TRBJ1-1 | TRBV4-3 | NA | CASSQEAETEAFF | TGCGCCAGCAGCCAAGAAGCGGAAACTGAAGCTTTCTTT
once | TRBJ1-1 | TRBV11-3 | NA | CASSLFEWEAFF | TGTGCCAGCAGCTTATTCGAGTGGGAGGCTTTCTTT
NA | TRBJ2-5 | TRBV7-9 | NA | CASSHSSGIGQTQYF | TGTGCCAGCAGTCATTCGTCAGGTATCGGGCAGACCCAGTACTTC
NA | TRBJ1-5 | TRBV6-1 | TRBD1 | CASSDSGTGLRPQHF | TGTGCCAGCAGTGATTCCGGGACAGGGTTACGGCCCCAGCATTTT